Reported below is one T cell receptor beta chain. The sample holds a few counts of this clonotype. No cognate antigen has been identified for it. No quality values exist for individual bases; no much larger clone is one base distant. The approximately 39 donors, aged 6 to 90 years, were systemically healthy Caucasian individuals from Russia. Around 10 milliliters of peripheral blood were collected from each donor into EDTA-treated Vacutainer tubes. PBMCs were isolated by Ficoll-Paque density-gradient centrifugation, with at least 6 million obtained per sample. Total RNA, at least 5.5 micrograms per sample, was extracted from PBMCs with Trizol reagent. Naive CD45RAhigh/CD27high T cell percentages were measured by flow cytometry on a PBMC aliquot from every donor. The sample comes from a study of blood T cells in healthy people across ages (dated by TCRdb to between 2014 and 2016). Study-wide context: In model experiments, template switching captured about one uniquely barcoded TCR beta cDNA molecule for every two T cells. The study measured age-related changes in TCR beta repertoire diversity using deep sequencing normalized with unique cDNA molecular identifiers. Two additional independent replicas of 1 million unique cDNA reads from the same blood draw were analyzed for two donors (one aged 18 to 29 and one aged 80 or older). To avoid experimental bias, donors of different ages were spread randomly across the sequencing lanes. The donors were divided into four age groups: young (average around 15 years), middle-aged (approximately 39), aged (roughly 66) and long-lived (roughly 82). Study-wide findings and limitations: Compared with the aged group, the long-lived group had more naive CD4+ T cells, fewer expanded clones and increased TCR diversity, suggesting age selection. Because the CMV infection status of the donors was unknown, age-related changes in expanded clonotypes may potentially have been confounded. Observed TCR beta diversity per million T cells fell roughly linearly with age, and a significant reduction was already apparent by age around 36. Total diversity estimates from one million sequenced T cells were considered lower bounds and underestimates. A strong correlation was found between observed TCR beta diversity and the percentage of naive T cells measured by flow cytometry. Because profiling used bulk unsorted PBMCs, naive and antigen-experienced compartments could not be compared conclusively.

The protocol used for the library was 5' RACE. Sequenced on an Illumina HiSeq 2500. A second PCR of about 6 to 11 cycles was run with a J-beta primer mix and a sample-barcoded 5' primer. Each TCR beta cDNA molecule received a unique molecular identifier from a template-switch 5' adaptor carrying 12 random nucleotides. Each sample yielded at least 3 million CDR3-containing paired-end reads. First-strand cDNA was synthesized from all RNA with the Mint cDNA synthesis kit, primed by a TRBC-specific oligonucleotide. After uracil-DNA glycosylase treatment, a first 18-cycle PCR used universal primers M1SS and BC2_uni_R on all cDNA. The published analysis was carried out like this. Normalization of each sample was performed by random selection of 1 million high-quality reads, each carrying a distinct molecular identifier. Instead of being binned into consensus sequences, reads with shared molecular identifiers were discarded. MiTCR, set to a Q25 quality threshold and the strictest error-elimination algorithm, was used for CDR3 identification, clonotype clustering and error correction. A nonparametric unseen species model using Euler transformation provided a lower-bound estimate of total TCR beta diversity. TCRdb trimmed the raw reads at Q25, called clones with MiXCR and kept productive beta chains. Each record represents a unique CDR3 protein, reported with the most common genes and DNA among its rows. TCRdb, rather than the study authors, made the V and J calls. For this sample there are about 640,000 distinct CDR3 sequences; about 54% appear just once. Jointly, the top ten make up over 30% of the sample.

Via the germline V gene (reference sequence), CDR1 is DFQATT and CDR2 SNEGSKA. V drops 3 bases and J drops 4 bases, leaving 18 bases in between. There are 15 amino acids in the CDR3, from cysteine to phenylalanine inclusive. Only CDR3 DNA is held: 45 bases, read in frame from base 1. The rearranged segments are TRBV20-1 and TRBJ2-5; confidence is insufficient to name the D gene. The sample comprised blood. This receptor was taken from a man in his 60s in good health. The CDR3 region has the sequence CSASLGSDVRETQYF. The nucleotide sequence reads as follows: TGCAGTGCTAGCCTTGGCTCAGACGTACGAGAGACCCAGTACTTC.